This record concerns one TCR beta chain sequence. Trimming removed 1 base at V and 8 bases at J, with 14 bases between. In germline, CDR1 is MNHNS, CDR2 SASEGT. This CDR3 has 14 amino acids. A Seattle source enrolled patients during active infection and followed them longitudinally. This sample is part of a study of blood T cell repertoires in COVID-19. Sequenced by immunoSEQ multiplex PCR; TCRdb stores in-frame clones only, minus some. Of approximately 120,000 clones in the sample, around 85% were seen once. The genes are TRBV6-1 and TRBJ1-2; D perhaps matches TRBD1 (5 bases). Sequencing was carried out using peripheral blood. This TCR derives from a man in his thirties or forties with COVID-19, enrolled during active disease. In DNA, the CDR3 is TGTGCCAGCAGTGAAGGTAGGGGAATTCGCGGCTACACCTTC. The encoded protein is CASSEGRGIRGYTF.